These 31 T cell receptor beta chains share one sample of origin, sequenced in a study of blood T cell repertoires in COVID-19. Method: immunoSEQ multiplex PCR; TCRdb's copy keeps in-frame clones and lacks some. Altogether approximately 210,000 clones are present, about nine tenths being singletons, with the ten largest covering under 14%. Sequenced input: peripheral blood. All receptors come from a man in his forties or fifties with COVID-19, enrolled during active disease.

The rearrangement uses TRBV9 and TRBJ2-1; D call uncertain. Germline CDR1 and CDR2: SGDLS and YYNGEE. V was shortened by 4 bases and J by 0 bases, with 5 bases between the two germline ends. This CDR3 comprises 13 residues. CDR3 in DNA: TGTGCCAGCAGCCCGAGCTCCTACAATGAGCAGTTCTTC. This encodes CASSPSSYNEQFF.

The chain combines TRBV5-4 with TRBJ2-5; a weak D match, TRBD2 (5 bases). From germline, CDR1 is SGHNT and CDR2 YYREEE (reference sequence). Trimming shortened V by 1 base and J by 10 bases, and 11 bases separated the two germline ends. This CDR3 spans 12 amino acids. CDR3 loop: CASSLSPEGQYF. The CDR3 region has the DNA TGTGCCAGCAGCTTGTCTCCTGAGGGCCAGTACTTC.

The V and J genes are TRBV30 and TRBJ1-6; TRBD1 is a possible D gene (5 bases). V was clipped by 4 bases and J by 7 bases, with 11 bases between them. Germline-derived CDR1 and CDR2 are GTSNPN and SVGIG (reference sequence). This CDR3 has 13 amino acids. CDR3 region: CAWKRQPNSPLHF. In DNA, the CDR3 is TGTGCCTGGAAGCGACAGCCAAATTCACCCCTCCACTTT.

J is TRBJ1-6 and V is TRBV4-1, with TRBD1 matching over 8 bases. The CDR3 is made up of 16 amino acids. The junction had 8 bases not matched to a gene; V was cut back by 0 bases and J by 10 bases. Germline values: CDR1 MGHRA, CDR2 YSYEKL. CDR3 nucleotide sequence: TGCGCCAGCAGCCAAGATTTGGACAGGGCTGGATCACCCCTCCACTTT. This codes for CASSQDLDRAGSPLHF.

This chain uses TRBV7-3 with TRBJ1-6, with D possibly being TRBD1 (6 bases). The CDR3 spans 14 residues. The V gene lost 5 bases and the J gene lost 7 bases, with 12 bases spanning the gap. CDR1 is SGHTA, CDR2 FQGTGA, per germline. In nucleotides, the CDR3 is TGTGCCAGCAGCCCGACAGGAGCGAATTCACCCCTCCACTTT. Translated: CASSPTGANSPLHF.

The V and J genes are TRBV6-5 and TRBJ1-2; TRBD1 agrees at 7 bases. The CDR3 runs to 14 residues. Germline V CDR1 and CDR2: MNHEY, SVGAGI. After removal of 2 bases from V and 4 bases from J, the junction contained 4 bases not matched to a gene. CDR3 sequence (DNA): TGTGCCAGCAGTTACGGGACAGCCTTCTATGGCTACACCTTC. Its translation: CASSYGTAFYGYTF.

V is TRBV4-1 and J is TRBJ1-6; D gene unclear. V lost 4 bases and J lost 3, with 10 bases in between. The CDR3 covers 15 residues. Germline assignment: CDR1 MGHRA and CDR2 YSYEKL. CDR3 sequence reads: CASSPPGNYNSPLHF. CDR3 nucleotides: TGCGCCAGCAGCCCACCCGGGAACTATAATTCACCCCTCCACTTT.

The V gene is TRBV6-5, the J gene TRBJ1-2; possibly TRBD1 for D (5 bases). Germline V lookup: CDR1 MNHEY, CDR2 SVGAGI. V was shortened by 3 bases and J by 2 bases, with 10 bases between the two germline ends. CDR3 size: 14 residues. The CDR3 loop is CASSYGAGNYGYTF. The CDR3 nucleotides are TGTGCCAGCAGTTATGGGGCAGGGAACTATGGCTACACCTTC.

As DNA, the CDR3 is TGTGCCAGCAGCTTAGCAGGGGGCTTCTCTGAAGCTTTCTTT. It specifies CASSLAGGFSEAFF. J is TRBJ1-1 and V is TRBV7-9; TRBD1 aligns across 7 bases. Trimming at V came to 0 bases and at J to 6 bases, leaving 4 bases not matched to a gene. This CDR3 region has 14 residues. CDR1 and CDR2 (germline): SEHNR, FQNEAQ (reference sequence).

This clone was found once. V gene TRBV5-4 combines with J gene TRBJ2-1; possible D gene TRBD2, 6 bases. The CDR3 loop spans 16 amino acids. Trimming cost V 3 bases and J 6 bases, with 19 bases left between them. Germline V lookup: CDR1 SGHNT, CDR2 YYREEE (reference sequence). The CDR3 bases are TGTGCCAGCAGCTCCCCTGGGAGCTCCGGGGGCAATGAGCAGTTCTTC. Translating it yields CASSSPGSSGGNEQFF.

V is TRBV29-1 and J is TRBJ1-2; tentative D call: TRBD1 (6 bases). The CDR3 length is 13 residues. Trimming shortened V by 6 bases and J by 5 bases, and 16 bases separated the two germline ends. CDR1 is SQVTM and CDR2 is ANQGSEA in the germline V gene. CDR3 sequence: CSVRPTGLYGYTF. The CDR3 bases are TGCAGCGTCCGGCCAACAGGGTTGTATGGCTACACCTTC.

The chain links TRBV9 to TRBJ1-5; no definite D call. Trimming took off 3 bases at V and 6 bases at J, with 10 bases between the two ends. The CDR3 is 13 amino acids. Germline assignment: CDR1 SGDLS and CDR2 YYNGEE. CDR3 sequence (DNA): TGTGCCAGCAGCGACTCAGGTCTTCAGCCCCAGCATTTT. This sequence encodes CASSDSGLQPQHF.

V is TRBV14 and J is TRBJ2-3, with D possibly matching TRBD2 (6 bases). The V and J ends lost 0 bases and 4 bases respectively, with 20 bases between them. The germline V gene has CDR1 SGHDN and CDR2 FVKESK. This CDR3 has 18 residues. For the CDR3, the DNA is TGTGCCAGCAGCCAAGATCATCCGGGGACTTCGCGGGCAGATACGCAGTATTTT. It yields the protein CASSQDHPGTSRADTQYF.

V and J are TRBV5-1 and TRBJ2-7, with 8 bases lining up with TRBD2. This CDR3 comprises 14 residues. Losses at the gene ends were 1 base for V and 5 bases for J; bases not matched to a gene: 5. Per the germline V gene, CDR1 is SGHRS and CDR2 is YFSETQ. The CDR3 DNA sequence: TGCGCCAGCAGCTTGATGGCAGCGGGAGACGAGCAGTACTTC. Translation gives CASSLMAAGDEQYF.

The V call is TRBV7-2, the J call TRBJ2-6; possible D gene TRBD1, 6 bases. The V and J ends lost 3 bases and 0 bases respectively, with 15 bases between them. CDR1 is SGHTA and CDR2 is FQGNSA in the germline V gene. The CDR3 is made up of 18 amino acids. The CDR3 protein is CASSFRQALSSGANVLTF. As DNA, the CDR3 is TGTGCCAGCAGCTTCCGACAGGCCCTCAGCTCTGGGGCCAACGTCCTGACTTTC.

The J gene is TRBJ2-1, the V gene TRBV7-8, with TRBD2 as a possible D gene (6 bases). The germline CDR1 and CDR2 sequences are SGHVS and FQNEAQ. There are 12 residues in the CDR3. V was trimmed by 1 base and J by 12 bases, leaving 10 bases between them. The CDR3 sequence is CASSLVRGAQFF. In DNA form, the CDR3 reads TGTGCCAGCAGCTTAGTGCGGGGCGCGCAGTTCTTC.

The chain links TRBV3-1 (or the pseudogene TRBV3-2) to TRBJ2-7, with 8 bases lining up with TRBD1. This CDR3 region has 15 residues. CDR1 and CDR2 from the germline V gene are LGHDT and YNNKEL (reference sequence). J was trimmed by 3 bases and V by 0 bases; bases with no gene match: 4. The CDR3 DNA reads TGTGCCAGCAGCCAAGACAACAGGGGGGACTACGAGCAGTACTTC. Protein sequence: CASSQDNRGDYEQYF.

The chain employs TRBV19 and TRBJ1-5; TRBD1 is a possible D gene (5 bases). V was cut by 5 bases and J by 5 bases, with 10 bases left in between. CDR1 is LNHDA, CDR2 SQIVND, per germline (reference sequence). This CDR3 is 13 amino acids long. The CDR3 DNA reads as TGTGCCAGTAGTCAGGGAAGATATCAGCCCCAGCATTTT. Protein: CASSQGRYQPQHF.

The chain is built from TRBV28 and TRBJ2-6; the D gene is possibly TRBD1 (6 bases). CDR1 is MDHEN and CDR2 is SYDVKM in the germline V gene. The CDR3 loop spans 17 amino acids. With 3 bases removed from V and 3 bases from J, the gap between germline ends came to 15 bases. CDR3 DNA sequence: TGTGCCAGCAGTTTTCACAGGGAGAGATATGGGGCCAACGTCCTGACTTTC. Its translation is CASSFHRERYGANVLTF. Full variable domain (rest looked up from reference TRBV28 and TRBJ2-6): DVKVTQSSRYLVKRTGEKVFLECVQDMDHENMFWYRQDPGLGLRLIYFSYDVKMKEKGDIPEGYSVSREKKERFSLILESASTNQTSMYLCASSFHRERYGANVLTFGAGSRLTVL.

The table lists this clone with a count of one. The chain recombines TRBV5-1 with TRBJ2-3; 11 bases match TRBD2. V lost 2 bases to trimming and J lost 0 bases; unmatched junction nucleotides: 11. Germline V lookup: CDR1 SGHRS, CDR2 YFSETQ. CDR3 length equals 19 residues. CDR3 amino acids: CASSLSGTSGFTSTDTQYF. The DNA of the CDR3 is TGCGCCAGCAGCTTATCCGGGACTAGCGGATTTACTAGCACAGATACGCAGTATTTT.

Ten or more counts support this clone. The chain has TRBV29-1 and TRBJ2-7; 7 bases agree with TRBD2. The trim removed 4 bases at V and 1 base at J, leaving 16 bases unmatched. Germline V gene sequence: CDR1 SQVTM, CDR2 ANQGSEA. This CDR3 has 17 amino acids. The CDR3 DNA reads as TGCAGCGTTGTAGTACTTAAATGGGGGGGACCTTCCTACGAGCAGTACTTC. This encodes CSVVVLKWGGPSYEQYF.

V usage is TRBV27 and J usage is TRBJ2-7; D gene uncertain. Germline V CDR1 and CDR2: MNHEY, SMNVEV (reference sequence). The CDR3 is 15 amino acids. Trimming pared 3 bases from V and 4 bases from J, leaving 16 bases between. CDR3 sequence (DNA): TGTGCCAGCAGTTTTGTGTCAGTCCTCCCGTACGAGCAGTACTTC. It encodes CASSFVSVLPYEQYF.

The chain couples TRBV6-2 or TRBV6-3 to TRBJ1-1; D remains ambiguous. The CDR3 has 15 residues. V lost 5 bases, J lost 4 bases, and 17 bases lay in between. Germline CDR1 MNHEY, CDR2 SVGEGT. The DNA for the CDR3 is TGTGCCAGCAGTACACCAGCGGAAGGGCCCACTGAAGCTTTCTTT. This sequence encodes CASSTPAEGPTEAFF.

The chain recombines TRBV6-5 with TRBJ2-7, with TRBD2 as a possible D gene (5 bases). This CDR3 region has 10 residues. Germline CDR1 reads MNHEY; CDR2 reads SVGAGI. The CDR3 loop is CVRAAYEQYF. CDR3 nucleotides: TGTGTCCGAGCGGCCTACGAGCAGTACTTC.

This clone was seen many times. The chain is built from TRBV27 and TRBJ2-7; the D gene is possibly TRBD2 (6 bases). V gave up 5 bases and J gave up 0 bases, with 14 bases separating them. The germline V gene encodes CDR1 MNHEY and CDR2 SMNVEV (reference sequence). CDR3 length equals 15 residues. In DNA form, the CDR3 reads TGTGCCAGCAGTCCCGGGACTCACCCCTCCTACGAGCAGTACTTC. As protein: CASSPGTHPSYEQYF.

This clone was counted once. V and J are TRBV3-1 (or the pseudogene TRBV3-2) and TRBJ2-1; 8 bases are a match to TRBD2. In germline, CDR1 is LGHDT, CDR2 YNNKEL (reference sequence). The CDR3 has 18 residues. Germline trimming cut 0 bases from V and 0 bases from J; bases unmatched to any gene: 7. The CDR3 coding sequence is TGTGCCAGCAGCCAAGAGTGGGGCGGGGGGTCCTCCTACAATGAGCAGTTCTTC. Protein: CASSQEWGGGSSYNEQFF.

V is TRBV27 and J is TRBJ1-2; the D gene is possibly TRBD1 (6 bases). The V gene lost 7 bases and the J gene lost 2 bases, with 14 bases spanning the gap. The germline CDR1 and CDR2 sequences are MNHEY and SMNVEV (reference sequence). This CDR3 is 14 amino acids long. Here the CDR3 DNA reads TGTGCCAGCACGCGAGGGGGGGGAAACTATGGCTACACCTTC. As protein: CASTRGGGNYGYTF.

The chain recombines TRBV20-1 with TRBJ1-2; D is uncertain. The germline V gene has CDR1 DFQATT and CDR2 SNEGSKA (reference sequence). The CDR3 is 11 residues long. Deletions cut 5 bases from V and 5 bases from J, with 9 bases between. The CDR3 here is CSAPEEYGYTF. As DNA, the CDR3 is TGCAGTGCTCCGGAGGAGTATGGCTACACCTTC.

The rearrangement links TRBV10-3 to TRBJ1-1; 7 bases are shared with TRBD1. The CDR3 loop spans 17 amino acids. CDR1 is ENHRY and CDR2 is SYGVKD in the germline V gene. Unmatched junction bases numbered 8, after V lost 0 bases and J lost 1 base. CDR3 region: CAISESIGGGWNTEAFF. The DNA for the CDR3 is TGTGCCATCAGTGAGTCGATAGGGGGCGGCTGGAACACTGAAGCTTTCTTT.

J is TRBJ2-1 and V is TRBV6-4, with D possibly matching TRBD2 (5 bases). The V end lost 4 bases, the J end lost 0 bases, and 10 bases lay between the germline ends. Germline V gene sequence: CDR1 MRHNA, CDR2 SNTAGT. The CDR3 extends over 15 amino acids. The CDR3 protein is CASSGTPSSYNEQFF. CDR3 nucleotide sequence: TGTGCCAGCAGTGGGACTCCCAGCTCCTACAATGAGCAGTTCTTC.

The chain is built from TRBV28 and TRBJ2-2, with D maybe TRBD1 (5 bases). The CDR3 length is 14 residues. Deletions cut 3 bases from V and 1 base from J, with 6 bases between. Germline V gives CDR1 MDHEN, CDR2 SYDVKM. Written as DNA, the CDR3 is TGTGCCAGCAGTTTCAGGGAGAACACCGGGGAGCTGTTTTTT. This sequence encodes CASSFRENTGELFF.